Described below is a single T cell receptor (beta chain) sequence and its context. This entry comes from a study of blood T cells in healthy people across ages. Alongside a J-beta primer mix, a sample-barcoded 5' primer served in a second PCR lasting 7 to 11 cycles. TCRdb used MiXCR to reprocess the 5' RACE reads, holding one entry per CDR3 protein. This table has some 320,000 distinct CDR3 sequences, 25% to 30% appearing once. The CDR3 is made up of 13 amino acids. Germline values: CDR1 SGHNT, CDR2 YYREEE (reference sequence). The TCR sequence derives from a woman in her 70s in good health. Sequenced input: blood. The genes are TRBV5-4 and TRBJ2-5; D is unresolved. TRBJ2-7 matches the DNA end more closely, so the J call is doubtful. The CDR3 DNA sequence: TGTGCCAGCAGCCCCCGATTTAGCTTCGAGCAGTACTTC. Translated, it gives CASSPRFSFEQYF.